The TCR beta chain under discussion was sequenced for a study of PD-1 blockade in classical Hodgkin lymphoma. Notes on this clone: Its target is unknown.

Every one of the patients relapsed after autologous stem cell transplantation (brentuximab vedotin exposure was variable). Purified CD4+ T cells were obtained from thawed PBMCs through magnetic negative selection. Generated by immunoSEQ multiplex PCR, the TCRdb table keeps only in-frame clones and is missing some. The table has about 35,000 clones, around nine tenths seen once. The CDR3 extends over 15 amino acids. Trimming took off 1 base at V and 0 bases at J, with 9 bases between the two ends. Germline CDR1 SGDLS, CDR2 YYNGEE. Study outcomes and limitations: Exclusion covered patients beginning nivolumab under 1 year post-ASCT. Prior to therapy, complete responders displayed diversity much like that of newly diagnosed patients.

The input for sequencing was CD4+ T cells from blood, taken at baseline. The sequence was collected from a human donor with classical Hodgkin lymphoma. The chain is built from TRBV9 and TRBJ2-3, with unresolved D. The chain's CDR3 is CASSVRAGSTDTQYF. The CDR3 DNA follows: TGTGCCAGCAGCGTAAGGGCCGGTAGCACAGATACGCAGTATTTT. The entire variable domain, with the rest obtained from reference TRBV9 and TRBJ2-3, is as follows: DSGVTQTPKHLITATGQRVTLRCSPRSGDLSVYWYQQSLDQGLQFLIQYYNGEERAKGNILERFSAQQFPDLHSELNLSSLELGDSALYFCASSVRAGSTDTQYFGPGTRLTVL.